The 21 T cell receptor beta chains reported below all come from one sample, sequenced in a study of blood T cell repertoires in COVID-19. Produced via immunoSEQ multiplex PCR; TCRdb's table is partial and in-frame only. The repertoire consists of about 280,000 clones, with roughly 90% occurring once and the leading ten covering 2.8%. The sequenced sample consisted of PBMCs or T cells enriched from blood (not recorded which). All receptors derive from a man aged 35-49 years who had been exposed to COVID-19.

J is TRBJ2-1 and V is TRBV5-1, with 10 bases lining up with TRBD1. Trimming removed 4 bases from V and 7 bases from J; junction bases left unmatched: 8. The CDR3 runs to 15 residues. The germline V gene has CDR1 SGHRS and CDR2 YFSETQ. The CDR3 DNA reads TGCGCCAGCAGCCAGGGACAGGGGCTTTTGAATGAGCAGTTCTTC. Translated: CASSQGQGLLNEQFF.

J is TRBJ2-3 and V is TRBV30, with 8 bases identical to TRBD1. Losses at the gene ends were 1 base for V and 1 base for J; bases not matched to a gene: 4. CDR1 is GTSNPN and CDR2 is SVGIG in the germline V gene (reference sequence). This CDR3 region has 15 residues. The DNA for the CDR3 is TGTGCCTGGAGTGCTGGACAGGGAGGCACAGATACGCAGTATTTT. It yields the protein CAWSAGQGGTDTQYF.

This chain joins TRBV30 and TRBJ1-3; D unclear. The CDR3 runs 14 residues. The V and J ends lost 3 bases and 3 bases respectively, with 12 bases between them. Germline V CDR1 and CDR2: GTSNPN, SVGIG (reference sequence). CDR3: CAWRTREGGNTIYF. CDR3 DNA: TGTGCCTGGAGGACAAGGGAGGGTGGAAACACCATATATTTT.

The V call is TRBV6-5, the J call TRBJ1-5, with D uncertain. The CDR3 loop spans 14 amino acids. CDR1 is MNHEY and CDR2 is SVGAGI in the germline V gene. Trimming cost V 8 bases and J 2 bases, with 13 bases left between them. In DNA, the CDR3 is TGTGCCAGCGCCCTATGTGTTGGCAATCAGCCCCAGCATTTT. This translates into CASALCVGNQPQHF.

The chain links TRBV2 to TRBJ2-5; D unresolved. CDR1 is SNHLY, CDR2 FYNNEI, per germline. This CDR3 region has 15 residues. V was cut by 4 bases and J by 2 bases, with 14 bases left in between. CDR3 sequence reads: CASSASLTPQETQYF. The CDR3, as DNA: TGTGCCAGCAGTGCCTCCCTTACTCCTCAAGAGACCCAGTACTTC.

V is TRBV10-3 and J is TRBJ2-1, with TRBD1 identical over 8 bases. The V gene end was trimmed by 8 bases and the J gene end by 2 bases; junction bases not matched to a gene: 5. The V gene's germline CDR1 is ENHRY and CDR2 SYGVKD. The CDR3 is made up of 14 amino acids. CDR3 amino acids: CAIRQGITYNEQFF. The CDR3 DNA follows: TGTGCCATCCGACAGGGGATCACCTACAATGAGCAGTTCTTC.

The chain employs TRBV18 and TRBJ2-1; 8 nucleotides align to TRBD2. The CDR3 covers 15 residues. Germline V gives CDR1 KGHSH, CDR2 LQKENI. V was clipped by 5 bases and J by 7 bases; unmatched bases: 10. The CDR3 loop reads CASSFPFGGRNEQFF. CDR3 bases: TGTGCCAGCTCATTCCCCTTCGGCGGGAGGAATGAGCAGTTCTTC.

The chain links TRBV3-1 (or the pseudogene TRBV3-2) to TRBJ2-1; TRBD2 matches 7 bases. Losses at the gene ends were 5 bases for V and 2 bases for J; bases not matched to a gene: 3. From germline, CDR1 is LGHDT and CDR2 YNNKEL (reference sequence). The CDR3 contains 14 residues. DNA of the CDR3: TGTGCCAGCAGCGGCGGGAGACCCTACAATGAGCAGTTCTTC. Its translation is CASSGGRPYNEQFF.

Note on this clone: In the same sample, other DNA sequences code for this CDR3. The chain links TRBV6-5 to TRBJ1-6; the D is unclear. V dropped 0 bases and J dropped 0 bases, with 6 bases sitting between them. This CDR3 comprises 16 residues. Looked up from germline, CDR1 is MNHEY and CDR2 is SVGAGI. The CDR3 DNA reads as TGTGCCAGCAGTTACTCTAGGAGCTCCTATAATTCACCCCTCCACTTT. Protein sequence: CASSYSRSSYNSPLHF.

This clone was recorded a few times. The chain combines TRBV7-9 with TRBJ2-1, with D perhaps matching TRBD1 (6 bases). Germline assignment: CDR1 SEHNR and CDR2 FQNEAQ (reference sequence). This CDR3 contains 15 residues. V was cut by 3 bases and J by 5 bases, with 14 bases left in between. CDR3 loop: CASSFQGLEHNEQFF. Written as DNA, the CDR3 is TGTGCCAGCAGCTTCCAGGGGCTCGAACACAATGAGCAGTTCTTC.

This sequence joins TRBV18 and TRBJ1-1; 7 bases align to TRBD1. The germline gives CDR1 KGHSH, CDR2 LQKENI. The CDR3 is 13 amino acids. The J segment lost 6 bases and the V segment lost 6 bases, leaving 7 bases of the junction unmatched. CDR3 sequence reads: CASSRDRDAEAFF. As DNA, the CDR3 is TGTGCCAGCTCCCGAGACAGGGATGCTGAAGCTTTCTTT.

V is TRBV27 and J is TRBJ2-7; D may be TRBD2 (5 bases). Trimming cost V 6 bases and J 6 bases, with 15 bases left between them. Germline V gene data show CDR1 as MNHEY and CDR2 as SMNVEV (reference sequence). The CDR3 runs 13 residues. This chain's CDR3 is CASSLSAGFEQYF. CDR3 nucleotide sequence: TGTGCCAGCAGCCTATCGGCGGGCTTCGAGCAGTACTTC.

The rearrangement uses TRBV14 and TRBJ2-2, with no clear D. V lost 5 bases and J 8 bases, leaving 18 bases between the germline ends. The germline gives CDR1 SGHDN, CDR2 FVKESK. There are 15 residues in the CDR3. The CDR3 sequence is CASSKFLERGGELFF. The CDR3, as DNA: TGTGCCAGCAGCAAATTTCTAGAAAGAGGAGGGGAGCTGTTTTTT. Full variable domain (rest looked up from reference TRBV14 and TRBJ2-2): EAGVTQFPSHSVIEKGQTVTLRCDPISGHDNLYWYRRVMGKEIKFLLHFVKESKQDESGMPNNRFLAERTGGTYSTLKVQPAELEDSGVYFCASSKFLERGGELFFGEGSRLTVL.

DNA for the CDR3: TGTGCCACCAGTGATCCAGCTGGACAGGGGGCGAGTCAGCCCCAGCATTTT. Protein: CATSDPAGQGASQPQHF. The V call is TRBV24-1, the J call TRBJ1-5; 11 bases align to TRBD1. Germline assignment: CDR1 KGHDR and CDR2 SFDVKD. V lost 3 bases and J lost 6; bases outside the gene matches: 9. This CDR3 is 17 amino acids long.

The chain uses TRBV10-3 and TRBJ1-1; D not certain. CDR3 length: 17 amino acids. Trimming removed 2 bases from V and 1 base from J, with 17 bases in between. Germline V gene data show CDR1 as ENHRY and CDR2 as SYGVKD. CDR3 coding DNA: TGTGCCATCAGTGAGGCCCCCCGTATACTCCCGAACACTGAAGCTTTCTTT. Its protein product is CAISEAPRILPNTEAFF.

V and J are TRBV28 and TRBJ2-1, with 9 bases fitting TRBD2. CDR1 is MDHEN, CDR2 SYDVKM, per germline. This CDR3 is 19 amino acids long. The V segment lost 1 base and the J segment 2 bases; nucleotides outside the gene matches: 12. CDR3 region: CASSLFYPREGPAYNEQFF. The DNA of the CDR3 is TGTGCCAGCAGTTTATTCTACCCGCGGGAGGGCCCGGCCTACAATGAGCAGTTCTTC.

A single count supports this clone. The chain combines TRBV27 with TRBJ2-1; 11 bases are shared with TRBD2. CDR3 length: 16 residues. The ends lost 3 bases at V and 9 bases at J; junction bases unmatched: 10. The germline CDR1 and CDR2 sequences are MNHEY and SMNVEV (reference sequence). CDR3 sequence reads: CASSFLLAGEGGEQFF. The CDR3, as DNA: TGTGCCAGCAGTTTTCTACTAGCGGGAGAGGGGGGTGAGCAGTTCTTC.

This chain joins TRBV18 and TRBJ1-2, with D possibly TRBD1 on 5 matching bases. The germline V gene has CDR1 KGHSH and CDR2 LQKENI. Trimming left V 5 bases short and J 4 bases short, with 11 bases between. The CDR3 runs to 13 residues. The CDR3 sequence: CASSSTVTYGYTF. The CDR3 DNA is TGTGCCAGCTCATCGACAGTAACCTATGGCTACACCTTC.

This chain joins TRBV10-3 and TRBJ1-4; 9 nucleotides align to TRBD1. The CDR3 is made up of 14 amino acids. Germline trimming cut 6 bases from V and 7 bases from J; bases unmatched to any gene: 6. Germline V gene data show CDR1 as ENHRY and CDR2 as SYGVKD. The CDR3 nucleotides are TGTGCCATCAGCGGGACAGGGATATCTGAAAAACTGTTTTTT. Residues: CAISGTGISEKLFF.

The chain is built from TRBV4-1 and TRBJ2-7; TRBD2 matches 12 bases. The CDR3 consists of 16 residues. Germline V gene data show CDR1 as MGHRA and CDR2 as YSYEKL. The J segment lost 4 bases and the V segment lost 3 bases, leaving 7 bases of the junction unmatched. The CDR3 region is CASSQLATSGSYEQYF. For the CDR3, the DNA is TGCGCCAGCAGCCAGCTAGCGACTAGCGGGAGTTACGAGCAGTACTTC.

The sample holds one count of this clone. This chain connects TRBV28 to TRBJ2-1; perhaps TRBD1 as D (6 bases). The germline V gene encodes CDR1 MDHEN and CDR2 SYDVKM. The CDR3 sequence is 14 residues long. With 4 bases removed from V and 10 bases from J, the gap between germline ends came to 17 bases. CDR3 region: CASSSQTGSWEQFF. CDR3 DNA: TGTGCCAGCAGTTCACAGACAGGCTCATGGGAGCAGTTCTTC.